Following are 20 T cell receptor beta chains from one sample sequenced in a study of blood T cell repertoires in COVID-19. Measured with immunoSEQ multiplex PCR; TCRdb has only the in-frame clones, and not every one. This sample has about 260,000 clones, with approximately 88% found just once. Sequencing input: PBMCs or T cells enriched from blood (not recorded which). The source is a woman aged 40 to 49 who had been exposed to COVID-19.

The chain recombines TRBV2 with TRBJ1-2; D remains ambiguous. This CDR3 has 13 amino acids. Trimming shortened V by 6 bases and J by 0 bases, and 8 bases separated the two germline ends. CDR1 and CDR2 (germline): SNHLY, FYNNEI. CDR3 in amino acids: CASRIQTNYGYTF. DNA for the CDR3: TGTGCCAGCAGGATACAGACTAACTATGGCTACACCTTC. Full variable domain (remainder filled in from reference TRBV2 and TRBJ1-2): EPEVTQTPSHQVTQMGQEVILRCVPISNHLYFYWYRQILGQKVEFLVSFYNNEISEKSEIFDDQFSVERPDGSNFTLKIRSTKLEDSAMYFCASRIQTNYGYTFGSGTRLTVV.

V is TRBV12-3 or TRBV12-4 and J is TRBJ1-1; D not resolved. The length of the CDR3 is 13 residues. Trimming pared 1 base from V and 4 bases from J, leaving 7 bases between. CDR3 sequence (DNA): TGTGCCAGCAGTTTAGGTAGGAGCACTGAAGCTTTCTTT. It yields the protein CASSLGRSTEAFF.

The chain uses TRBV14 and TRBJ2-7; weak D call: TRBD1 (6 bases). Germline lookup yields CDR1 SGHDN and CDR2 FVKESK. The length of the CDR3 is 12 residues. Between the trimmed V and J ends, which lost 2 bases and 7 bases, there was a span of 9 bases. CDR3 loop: CASSQSRGEQYV. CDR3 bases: TGTGCCAGCAGCCAATCCAGGGGAGAGCAGTACGTC.

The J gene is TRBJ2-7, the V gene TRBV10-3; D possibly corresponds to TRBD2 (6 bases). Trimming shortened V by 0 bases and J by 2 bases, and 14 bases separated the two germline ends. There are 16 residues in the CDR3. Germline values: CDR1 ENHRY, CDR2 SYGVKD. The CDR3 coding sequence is TGTGCCATCAGTGAGTCCGGTACTAGCTCGGCCTACGAGCAGTACGTC. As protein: CAISESGTSSAYEQYV.

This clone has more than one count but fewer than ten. The CDR3 sequence is CASGPGGGELFF. The DNA of the CDR3 is TGTGCCAGCGGGCCCGGAGGCGGGGAGCTGTTTTTT. The chain carries TRBV7-3 and TRBJ2-2, with a possible D match to TRBD2 (5 bases). V lost 8 bases to trimming and J lost 7 bases, with 11 bases between them. There are 12 residues in the CDR3. Germline V lookup: CDR1 SGHTA, CDR2 FQGTGA. Filled out from reference TRBV7-3 and TRBJ2-2, the complete variable domain reads GAGVSQTPSNKVTEKGKYVELRCDPISGHTALYWYRQSLGQGPEFLIYFQGTGAADDSGLPNDRFFAVRPEGSVSTLKIQRTERGDSAVYLCASGPGGGELFFGEGSRLTVL.

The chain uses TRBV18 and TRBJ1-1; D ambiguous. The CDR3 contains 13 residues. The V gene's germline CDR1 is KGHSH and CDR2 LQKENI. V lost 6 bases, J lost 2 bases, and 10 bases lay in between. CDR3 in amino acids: CASSQKSNTEAFF. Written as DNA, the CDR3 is TGTGCCAGCTCCCAAAAATCAAACACTGAAGCTTTCTTT.

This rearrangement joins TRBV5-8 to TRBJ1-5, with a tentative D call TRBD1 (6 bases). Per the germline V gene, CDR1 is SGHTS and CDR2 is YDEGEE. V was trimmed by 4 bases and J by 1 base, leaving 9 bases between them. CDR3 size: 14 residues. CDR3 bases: TGTGCCAGCAGCCCGGGACAAAGCAATCAGCCCCAGCATTTT. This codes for CASSPGQSNQPQHF.

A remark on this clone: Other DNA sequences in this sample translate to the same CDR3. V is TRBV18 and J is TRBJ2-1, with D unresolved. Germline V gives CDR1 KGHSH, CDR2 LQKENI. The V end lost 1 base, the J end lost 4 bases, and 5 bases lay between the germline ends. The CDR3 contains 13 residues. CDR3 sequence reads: CASSPLSYNEQFF. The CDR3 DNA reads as TGTGCCAGCTCACCACTTTCGTACAATGAGCAGTTCTTC.

In DNA form, the CDR3 reads TGTGCCAGCAGCCCTATTACTACGAACACCGGGGAGCTGTTTTTT. Protein sequence: CASSPITTNTGELFF. V gene TRBV9 combines with J gene TRBJ2-2; D remains unclear. V shed 4 bases and J shed 0 bases, with 10 bases lying between them. CDR1 SGDLS and CDR2 YYNGEE come from the germline V gene. The CDR3 has 15 amino acids.

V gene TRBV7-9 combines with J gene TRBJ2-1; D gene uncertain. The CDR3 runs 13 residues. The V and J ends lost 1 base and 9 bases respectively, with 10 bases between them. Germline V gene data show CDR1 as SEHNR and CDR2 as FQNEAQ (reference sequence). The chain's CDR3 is CASSLGAPGEQFF. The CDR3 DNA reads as TGTGCCAGCAGCTTAGGGGCGCCAGGTGAGCAGTTCTTC.

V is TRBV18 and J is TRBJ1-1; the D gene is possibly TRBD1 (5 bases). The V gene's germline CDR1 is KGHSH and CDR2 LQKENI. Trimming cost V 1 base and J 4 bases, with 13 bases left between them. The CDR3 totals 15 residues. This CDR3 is CASSPLTGEGTEAFF. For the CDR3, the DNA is TGTGCCAGCTCACCACTTACGGGGGAGGGCACTGAAGCTTTCTTT.

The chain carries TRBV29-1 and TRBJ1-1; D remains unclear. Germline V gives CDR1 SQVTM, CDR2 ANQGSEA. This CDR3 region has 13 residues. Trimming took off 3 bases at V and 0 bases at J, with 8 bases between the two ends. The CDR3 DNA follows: TGCAGCGTTGAGTTAGTGTTGAACACTGAAGCTTTCTTT. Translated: CSVELVLNTEAFF.

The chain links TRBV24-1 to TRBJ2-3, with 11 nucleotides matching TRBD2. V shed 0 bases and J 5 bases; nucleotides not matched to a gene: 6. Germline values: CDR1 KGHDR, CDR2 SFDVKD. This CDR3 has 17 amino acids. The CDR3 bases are TGTGCCACCAGTGATTTGCCCCTAGCGGGAGGTATAGATACGCAGTATTTT. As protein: CATSDLPLAGGIDTQYF.

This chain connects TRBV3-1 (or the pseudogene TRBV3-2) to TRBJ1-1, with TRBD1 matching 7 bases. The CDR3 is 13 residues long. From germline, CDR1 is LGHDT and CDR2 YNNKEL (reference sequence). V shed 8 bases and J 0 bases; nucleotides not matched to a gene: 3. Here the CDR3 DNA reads TGTGCCAGCTTGGGACAGCTGAACACTGAAGCTTTCTTT. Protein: CASLGQLNTEAFF.

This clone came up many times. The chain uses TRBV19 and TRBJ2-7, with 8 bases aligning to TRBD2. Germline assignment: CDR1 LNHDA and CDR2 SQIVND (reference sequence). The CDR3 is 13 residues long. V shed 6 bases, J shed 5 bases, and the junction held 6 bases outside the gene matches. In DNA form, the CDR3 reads TGTGCCAGTAGCCGGGAGGGCCAGAACGAGCAGTACGTC. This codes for CASSREGQNEQYV.

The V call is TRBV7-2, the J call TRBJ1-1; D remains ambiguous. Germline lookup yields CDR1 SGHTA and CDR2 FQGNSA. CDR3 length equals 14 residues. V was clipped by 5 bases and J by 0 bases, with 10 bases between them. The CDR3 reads CASSRRSVNTEAFF. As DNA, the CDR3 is TGTGCCAGCAGCCGCCGCAGTGTGAACACTGAAGCTTTCTTT.

The CDR3 loop reads CASSLLRSQSNEQFF. The CDR3, as DNA: TGTGCCAGCAGTTTGCTCAGGTCCCAGTCCAATGAGCAGTTCTTC. The chain uses TRBV6-6 and TRBJ2-1; D call uncertain. The V gene's germline CDR1 is MNHNY and CDR2 SVGAGI (reference sequence). This CDR3 comprises 15 residues. V was shortened by 4 bases and J by 6 bases, with 16 bases between the two germline ends.

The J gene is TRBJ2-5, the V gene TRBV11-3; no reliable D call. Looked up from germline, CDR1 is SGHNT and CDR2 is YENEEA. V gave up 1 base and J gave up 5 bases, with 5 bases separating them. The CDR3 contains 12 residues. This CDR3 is CASSLGEETQYF. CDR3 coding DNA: TGTGCCAGCAGCTTAGGAGAGGAGACCCAGTACTTC.

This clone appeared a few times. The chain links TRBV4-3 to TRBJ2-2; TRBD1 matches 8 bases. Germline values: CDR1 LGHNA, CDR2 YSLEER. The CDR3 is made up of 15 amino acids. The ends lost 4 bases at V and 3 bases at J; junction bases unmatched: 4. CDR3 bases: TGCGCCAGCAGCCCCGGACAGGGTGACACCGGGGAGCTGTTTTTT. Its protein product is CASSPGQGDTGELFF.

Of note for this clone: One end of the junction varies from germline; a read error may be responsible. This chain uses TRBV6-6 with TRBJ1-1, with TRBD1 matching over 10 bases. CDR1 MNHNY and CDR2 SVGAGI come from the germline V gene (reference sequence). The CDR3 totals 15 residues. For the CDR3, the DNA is TGTGCTAGCAGTTACAGAGGGACAGGGGCCACTGAAGCTTTCTTT. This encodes CASSYRGTGATEAFF.